There are a few counts of the clone carrying this T cell receptor (beta chain). TCRdb re-called the RACE reads with MiXCR, one entry per CDR3 protein. Of 71,000 or so distinct CDR3 sequences listed, 9.8% are singletons. The CDR3 runs 13 residues. V shed 6 bases and J 6 bases; nucleotides not matched to a gene: 5. Indicated time point: patch test 1, 2 weeks after DPC sensitization. Regarding treatment: therapeutic diphenylcyclopropenone sensitization with weekly scalp DPC. This sample stems from a study of human T cells and chemical hapten exposure. J is TRBJ1-5 and V is TRBV12-3 or TRBV12-4; 7 nucleotides agree with TRBD1. The TCR comes from a woman aged 40 to 50 with alopecia areata. Some clones in this sample may be carry-over from other donors' samples. This specimen consisted of whole blood, obtained in connection with sensitization to the hapten diphenylcyclopropenone (DPC). The CDR3 coding sequence is TGTGCCAGCAGAGGGACAGCCAGTCAGCCCCAGCATTTT. This sequence encodes CASRGTASQPQHF.